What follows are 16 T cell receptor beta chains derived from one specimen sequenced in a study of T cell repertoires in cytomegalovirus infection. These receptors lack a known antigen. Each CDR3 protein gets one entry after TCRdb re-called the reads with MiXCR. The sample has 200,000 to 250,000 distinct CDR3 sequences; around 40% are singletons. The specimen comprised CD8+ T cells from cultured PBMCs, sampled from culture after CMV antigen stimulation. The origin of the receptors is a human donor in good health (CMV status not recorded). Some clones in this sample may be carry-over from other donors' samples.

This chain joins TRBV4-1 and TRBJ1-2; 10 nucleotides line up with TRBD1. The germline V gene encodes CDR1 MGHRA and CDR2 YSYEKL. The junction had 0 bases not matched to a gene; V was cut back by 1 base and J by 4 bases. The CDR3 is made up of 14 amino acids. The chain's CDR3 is CASSQGTGGYGYTF. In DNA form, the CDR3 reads TGCGCCAGCAGCCAAGGGACAGGGGGCTATGGCTACACCTTC.

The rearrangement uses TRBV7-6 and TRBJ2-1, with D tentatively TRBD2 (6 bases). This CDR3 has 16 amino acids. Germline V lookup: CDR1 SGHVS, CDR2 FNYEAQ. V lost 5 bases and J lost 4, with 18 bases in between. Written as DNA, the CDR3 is TGTGCCAGCAGCAACCAGGTGCCCGGGGGATACAATGAGCAGTTCTTC. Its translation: CASSNQVPGGYNEQFF.

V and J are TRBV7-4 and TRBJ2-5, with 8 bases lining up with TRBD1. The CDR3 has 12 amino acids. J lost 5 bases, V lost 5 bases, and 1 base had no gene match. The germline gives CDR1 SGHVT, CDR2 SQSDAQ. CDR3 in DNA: TGTGCCAGCAGCGGACAGGGTGAGACCCAGTACTTC. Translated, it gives CASSGQGETQYF.

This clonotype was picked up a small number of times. CDR3: CASSSRLAGVDTQYF. The CDR3 DNA follows: TGTGCCAGCAGCTCCCGACTAGCGGGAGTAGATACGCAGTATTTT. The chain uses TRBV7-6 and TRBJ2-3, with 12 bases that match TRBD2. The germline V gene encodes CDR1 SGHVS and CDR2 FNYEAQ. The CDR3 is made up of 15 amino acids. Trimming at V came to 4 bases and at J to 5 bases, leaving 4 bases not matched to a gene.

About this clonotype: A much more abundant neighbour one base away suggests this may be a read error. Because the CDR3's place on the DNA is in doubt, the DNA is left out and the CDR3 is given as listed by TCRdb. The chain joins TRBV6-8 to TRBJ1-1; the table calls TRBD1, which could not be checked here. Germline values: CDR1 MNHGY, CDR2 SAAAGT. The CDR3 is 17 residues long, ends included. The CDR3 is CASSEHDRVGVGTETFF.

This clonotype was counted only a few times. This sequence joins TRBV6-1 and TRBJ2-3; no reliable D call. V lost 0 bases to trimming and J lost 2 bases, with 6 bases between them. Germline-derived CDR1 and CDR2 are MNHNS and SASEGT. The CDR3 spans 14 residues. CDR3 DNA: TGTGCCAGCAGTGAAGCAGGCTTCACAGATACGCAGTATTTT. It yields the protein CASSEAGFTDTQYF.

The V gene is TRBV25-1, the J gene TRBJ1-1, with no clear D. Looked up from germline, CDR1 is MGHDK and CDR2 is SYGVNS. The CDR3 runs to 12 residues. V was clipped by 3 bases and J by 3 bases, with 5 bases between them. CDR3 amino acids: CASSETDTEAFF. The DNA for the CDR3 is TGTGCCAGCAGTGAGACCGACACTGAAGCTTTCTTT.

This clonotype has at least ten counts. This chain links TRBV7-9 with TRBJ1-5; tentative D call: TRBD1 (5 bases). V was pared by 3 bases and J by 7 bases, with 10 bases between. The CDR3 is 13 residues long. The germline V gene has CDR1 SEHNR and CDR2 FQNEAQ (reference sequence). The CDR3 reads CASSLNRGQPQHF. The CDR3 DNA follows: TGTGCCAGCAGCTTGAACCGGGGCCAGCCCCAGCATTTT.

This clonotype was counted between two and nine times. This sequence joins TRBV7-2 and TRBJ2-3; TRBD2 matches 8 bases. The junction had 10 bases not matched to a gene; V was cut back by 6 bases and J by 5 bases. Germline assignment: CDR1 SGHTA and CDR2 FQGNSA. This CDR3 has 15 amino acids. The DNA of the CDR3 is TGTGCCAGCAGTCCCAATAGCGGGGATTTAGATACGCAGTATTTT. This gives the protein CASSPNSGDLDTQYF.

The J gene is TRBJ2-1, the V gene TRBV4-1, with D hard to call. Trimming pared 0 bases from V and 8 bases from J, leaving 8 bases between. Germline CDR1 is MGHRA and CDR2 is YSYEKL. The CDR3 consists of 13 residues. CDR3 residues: CASSQDEWDEQFF. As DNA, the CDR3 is TGCGCCAGCAGCCAAGATGAGTGGGATGAGCAGTTCTTC.

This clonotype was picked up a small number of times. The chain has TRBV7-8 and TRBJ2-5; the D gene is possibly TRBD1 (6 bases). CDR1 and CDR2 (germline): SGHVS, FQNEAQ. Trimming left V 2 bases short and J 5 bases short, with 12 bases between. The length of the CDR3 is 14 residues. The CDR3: CASSLRTASETQYF. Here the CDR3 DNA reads TGTGCCAGCAGCTTAAGGACAGCGTCCGAGACCCAGTACTTC.

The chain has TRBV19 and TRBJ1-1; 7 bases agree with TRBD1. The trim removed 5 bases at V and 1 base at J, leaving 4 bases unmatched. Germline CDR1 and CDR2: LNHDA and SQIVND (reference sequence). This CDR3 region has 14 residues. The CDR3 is CASSHRGKNTEAFF. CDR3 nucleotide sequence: TGTGCCAGTAGTCACAGGGGTAAGAACACTGAAGCTTTCTTT.

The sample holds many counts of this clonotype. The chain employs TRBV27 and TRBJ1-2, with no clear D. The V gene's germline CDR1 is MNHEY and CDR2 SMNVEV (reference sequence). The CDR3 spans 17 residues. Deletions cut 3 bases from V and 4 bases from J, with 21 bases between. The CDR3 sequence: CASSLVSGGEGTYGYTF. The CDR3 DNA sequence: TGTGCCAGCAGTTTGGTGTCGGGCGGTGAGGGCACCTATGGCTACACCTTC.

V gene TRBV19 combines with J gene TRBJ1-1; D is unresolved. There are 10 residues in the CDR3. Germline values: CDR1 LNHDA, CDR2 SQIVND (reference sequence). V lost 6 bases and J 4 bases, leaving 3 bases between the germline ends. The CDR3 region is CASRSTEAFF. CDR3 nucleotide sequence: TGTGCCAGTAGGAGCACTGAAGCTTTCTTT.

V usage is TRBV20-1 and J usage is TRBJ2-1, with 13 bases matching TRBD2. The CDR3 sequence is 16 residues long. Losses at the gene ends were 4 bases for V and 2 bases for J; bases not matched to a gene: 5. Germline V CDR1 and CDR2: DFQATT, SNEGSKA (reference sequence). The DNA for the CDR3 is TGCAGTGCTACTTCCGGGACTAGCGGGGCCTACAATGAGCAGTTCTTC. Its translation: CSATSGTSGAYNEQFF.

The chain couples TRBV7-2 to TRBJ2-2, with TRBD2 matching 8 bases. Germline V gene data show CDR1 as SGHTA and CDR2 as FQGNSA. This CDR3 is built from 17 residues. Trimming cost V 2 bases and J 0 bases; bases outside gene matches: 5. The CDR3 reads CASSLPLAGPNTGELFF. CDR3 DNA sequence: TGTGCCAGCAGCTTACCTTTAGCGGGGCCGAACACCGGGGAGCTGTTTTTT.